This T cell receptor beta chain was found in a study of T cell responses to AZD1222 COVID-19 vaccine. Study background: The study pooled second doses at about 4 or about 12 weeks. Notes on the study in general: Increases in Spike-specific TCR breadth and depth were seen after two AZD1222 doses. Among the donors, most were white British and more were female, and clonal diversity was possibly underestimated. Recipients of AZD1222 seropositive at baseline numbered only 6 or 7.

For this clone: Its cognate antigen is unknown.

TCRdb keeps only in-frame clones here, not all; method: immunoSEQ multiplex PCR. The table shows 120,000 to 150,000 clones, with around nine tenths occurring only once. The CDR3 is 17 amino acids. Germline CDR1 and CDR2: SGHRS and YFSETQ. J lost 7 bases, V lost 4 bases, and 16 bases had no gene match. The sequence was obtained from an adult in good health. The sequencing here drew on peripheral blood, taken on day 0 of AZD1222 vaccination. V and J are TRBV5-1 and TRBJ2-2; 7 bases are a match to TRBD2. The CDR3 loop reads CASSPGASGYRGGELFF. The CDR3 DNA sequence: TGCGCCAGCAGCCCCGGGGCTAGCGGCTACCGGGGCGGGGAGCTGTTTTTT.